This T cell receptor beta chain was documented in a study of blood T cell repertoires in COVID-19 (dated by TCRdb to 2020 to 2022). Notes on the research overall: Samples covering the acute and convalescent phases of COVID-19 were provided by collaborators in the United States, Italy and Spain. The samples were drawn from two sources: the first 160 participants of the ongoing ImmuneRACE study, and 1,200 or so subjects contributed by 6 global collaborators. Where HLA class I and class II types were available, the types were taken from metadata supplied by the sample provider, not from assay-based typing. The dataset comprised deeply sampled blood TCRbeta repertoires from subjects exposed to, actively infected with, or recovered from COVID-19. The sample metadata nearly always contained a de-identified subject ID, COVID-19 status, age in years and sex. The prospective study material was composed of cDNA or gDNA derived from T cells, B-cell-depleted T cells, or PBMCs. The repertoires were released in a freely available public database meant as a resource for research on the immune response to SARS-CoV-2.

Another Seattle source contributed samples from volunteer blood donors who had recovered from COVID-19. Collaborating institutions collected whole blood in K2EDTA tubes following their own protocols. Collaborator samples were shipped for TCRbeta analysis as frozen whole blood, isolated PBMCs, or DNA extracted from either sample type. Here is what the overall study found, with its caveats: The amount of clinical and demographic metadata varied by source and participant and was provided uncurated.

From the germline V gene (reference sequence), CDR1 is GTSNPN and CDR2 is SVGIG. Trimmed from V: 0 bases; trimmed from J: 11 bases; junction bases lacking a gene match: 1. The CDR3 spans 14 residues, from the cysteine through the phenylalanine. The CDR3 DNA has 42 bases and is translated from base 1. TCRbeta CDR3 regions were amplified from genomic DNA by means of the immunoSEQ Assay, a bias-controlled multiplex PCR. In the authors' own workflow: Nucleated cell counts per sample were estimated from amplification of reference gene primers within the assay. To quantify the absolute abundance of each unique TCRbeta CDR3 rearrangement, sequence reads were collapsed and filtered. For each sample, productive Simpson clonality was calculated by taking the square root of Simpson's diversity index across productive rearrangements. Entries here come from immuneACCESS through TCRdb and include only in-frame sequences with V and J called. Some clones fail to appear in such tables; in the studies checked, an unresolved V gene covers under half of the shortfall, and the cause of the remainder is unknown. V and J calls and clone size are as listed in that table; D and trimming were resolved from the DNA. The sample yields over 200,000 clones; 85% to 90% were counted once. In total, the top ten clones hold around 0.99% of the sample.

Points on this clone: The antigen this receptor binds is unknown. Base qualities are not recorded, but no much larger clone differs from it by a single base.

Sequenced sample: peripheral blood. Here the chain combines TRBV30 and TRBJ2-1; 16 bases in the middle match TRBD2. This TCR was sampled from a woman aged 40 to 55 who had recovered from COVID-19. The DNA sequence is given as TGTGCCTGGAGTGTGGGACTAGCGGGAGGGCAGCAGTTCTTC. Its protein product is CAWSVGLAGGQQFF.